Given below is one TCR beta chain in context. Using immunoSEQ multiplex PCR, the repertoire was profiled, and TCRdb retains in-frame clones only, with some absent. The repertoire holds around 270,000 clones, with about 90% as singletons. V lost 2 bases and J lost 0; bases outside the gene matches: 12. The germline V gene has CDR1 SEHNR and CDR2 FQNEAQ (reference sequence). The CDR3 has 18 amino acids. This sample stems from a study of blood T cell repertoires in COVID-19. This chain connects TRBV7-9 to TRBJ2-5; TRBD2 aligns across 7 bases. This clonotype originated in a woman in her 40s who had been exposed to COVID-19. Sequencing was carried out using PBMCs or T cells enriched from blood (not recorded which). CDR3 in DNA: TGTGCCAGCAGCTTATTTGGCTGGGACGGGGGGTACCAAGAGACCCAGTACTTC. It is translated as CASSLFGWDGGYQETQYF.